The clone carrying this TCR beta chain was detected many times. These data are taken from a study of low-dose radiotherapy and immunotherapy resistance in tumors. cDNA synthesis used a TRAV/TRBV-specific primer set for both chains. With a constant-region primer and a V-primer adapter, TCRs were subjected to approximately 18 PCR cycles of amplification. Following isolation, mRNA was amplified via in vitro transcription. From the reads, TCRdb called clonotypes with MiXCR, one entry per CDR3 protein. The sample lists about 84,000 distinct CDR3 sequences, 15% to 20% occurring once. V gave up 4 bases and J gave up 0 bases; unmatched junction bases: 5. Germline CDR1 reads SGHRS; CDR2 reads YFSETQ. This CDR3 contains 17 residues. The time point denotes: after trial treatment. As for treatment: LDRT plus nivolumab, ipilimumab, low-dose cyclophosphamide and aspirin (RACIN trial).

The source material was PBMCs, sampled after low-dose radiotherapy plus immunotherapy. The TCR originated in a male donor with prostate cancer. The chain is built from TRBV5-1 and TRBJ2-1; 12 bases line up with TRBD2. The CDR3 here is CASSPGLAGSSYNEQFF. The CDR3 nucleotides are TGCGCCAGCAGCCCCGGACTAGCGGGAAGCTCCTACAATGAGCAGTTCTTC. The full variable domain, its missing parts supplied by reference TRBV5-1 and TRBJ2-1, is KAGVTQTPRYLIKTRGQQVTLSCSPISGHRSVSWYQQTPGQGLQFLFEYFSETQRNKGNFPGRFSGRQFSNSRSEMNVSTLELGDSALYLCASSPGLAGSSYNEQFFGPGTRLTVL.